This T cell receptor beta chain was sequenced during a study of blood T cell repertoires in COVID-19. Clones were sequenced by immunoSEQ multiplex PCR, and TCRdb holds only the in-frame ones, with some missing. This table has about 330,000 clones, around 87% appearing once. The TCR sequence derives from a woman between 25 and 40 years old who had recovered from COVID-19. Sequenced sample: PBMCs or T cells enriched from blood (not recorded which).

CDR3 amino acids: CSVVVRGQPQHF. Written as DNA, the CDR3 is TGCAGCGTTGTTGTGCGCGGGCAGCCCCAGCATTTT. The J gene is TRBJ1-5, the V gene TRBV29-1, with D unresolved. V was clipped by 4 bases and J by 7 bases, with 11 bases between them. CDR1 and CDR2 from the germline V gene are SQVTM and ANQGSEA. This CDR3 contains 12 residues.